This T cell receptor (beta chain) derives from a study of T-cell reconstitution after alpha-beta-depleted transplantation in children. Unique molecular identifiers were used to barcode this TCRbeta library. TCRdb called the PCR reads again in MiXCR, with one record for every CDR3 protein. Counted here are nearly 400,000 distinct CDR3 sequences, over 20% occurring once; the ten biggest clones make up around 4%. The table lists this clonotype with many counts. This specimen consisted of PBMCs from the stem cell graft donor, obtained from the stem cell graft. The sequence came from a human donor who donated a stem cell graft to a child with acute myeloid leukemia.

In DNA, the CDR3 is TGCAGCGTTTCCGGGGGCGAAACAGATACGCAGTATTTT. It specifies CSVSGGETDTQYF. J is TRBJ2-3 and V is TRBV29-1, with D possibly being TRBD1 or TRBD2 (6 bases each). The CDR3 is made up of 13 amino acids. The V gene's germline CDR1 is SQVTM and CDR2 ANQGSEA. V lost 5 bases, J lost 3 bases, and 12 bases lay in between.